The 22 T cell receptor beta chains given below trace back to one sample, sequenced in a study of Ad26.COV2.S vaccination and SARS-CoV-2 variants. Treatment defined: some 20 received Ad26.COV2.S at low or high dose, single or two shots; roughly 5 received placebo; per-sample allocation not given. Sampling took place 63 days after the first vaccine or placebo injection. Here immunoSEQ multiplex PCR was the method, and the copy in TCRdb shows in-frame clones only, minus some. The table records hundreds of thousands of clones, approximately 86% of them present only once. The starting material was peripheral blood, obtained in a trial of Ad26.COV2.S vaccine versus placebo. The receptors here all came from a person aged 18 to 59 who received the Ad26.COV2.S COVID-19 vaccine or a placebo.

The V gene is TRBV24-1, the J gene TRBJ2-6; 7 bases map to TRBD1. Trimming removed 2 bases from V and 2 bases from J; junction bases left unmatched: 2. The length of the CDR3 is 16 residues. CDR1 and CDR2 (germline): KGHDR, SFDVKD. The CDR3 DNA sequence: TGTGCCACCAGTGATTCTCAGGGGGCTGGGGCCAACGTCCTGACTTTC. This codes for CATSDSQGAGANVLTF.

The chain is built from TRBV6-4 and TRBJ1-1, with D unclear. Germline V gene sequence: CDR1 MRHNA, CDR2 SNTAGT. V dropped 2 bases and J dropped 1 base, with 5 bases sitting between them. This CDR3 spans 13 amino acids. CDR3 sequence (DNA): TGTGCCAGCAGTGACAGGGAGAACACTGAAGCTTTCTTT. Translation: CASSDRENTEAFF.

V and J are TRBV4-2 and TRBJ2-7, with TRBD1 identical over 8 bases. Trimming removed 0 bases from V and 1 base from J; junction bases left unmatched: 5. The CDR3 is 16 amino acids. Germline assignment: CDR1 LGHNA and CDR2 YNFKEQ. CDR3 in amino acids: CASSQDIWTGSYEQYF. Here the CDR3 DNA reads TGTGCCAGCAGCCAAGATATCTGGACAGGGTCCTACGAGCAGTACTTC.

The chain has TRBV4-1 and TRBJ1-4; D gene unclear. Germline CDR1 and CDR2: MGHRA and YSYEKL. CDR3 length: 15 residues. Trimming stripped 0 bases from V and 4 bases from J, with 9 bases between. CDR3 DNA: TGCGCCAGCAGCCAAGACAGCCCTTTTAATGAAAAACTGTTTTTT. This translates into CASSQDSPFNEKLFF.

This chain connects TRBV4-3 to TRBJ2-1; possibly TRBD2 for D (6 bases). The CDR3 length is 18 residues. Trimming cost V 0 bases and J 5 bases, with 20 bases left between them. The germline V gene encodes CDR1 LGHNA and CDR2 YSLEER. For the CDR3, the DNA is TGCGCCAGCAGCCAAGATAGGTTGGCTAGCGCGATTCACAATGAGCAGTTCTTC. Translation gives CASSQDRLASAIHNEQFF.

The chain combines TRBV9 with TRBJ1-3; TRBD1 is a possible D gene (6 bases). The CDR3 consists of 14 residues. The V end was cut by 3 bases, the J end by 3 bases, with 10 bases between. Germline CDR1 is SGDLS and CDR2 is YYNGEE. CDR3 loop: CASSAGQHGNTIYF. The CDR3 DNA is TGTGCCAGCAGCGCAGGACAGCATGGAAACACCATATATTTT. The complete variable domain, with remaining parts taken from reference TRBV9 and TRBJ1-3, reads DSGVTQTPKHLITATGQRVTLRCSPRSGDLSVYWYQQSLDQGLQFLIQYYNGEERAKGNILERFSAQQFPDLHSELNLSSLELGDSALYFCASSAGQHGNTIYFGEGSWLTVV.

This clone was seen only once. This chain joins TRBV5-4 and TRBJ2-1, with 10 bases identical to TRBD2. The CDR3 is made up of 16 amino acids. Germline CDR1 reads SGHNT; CDR2 reads YYREEE (reference sequence). V shed 3 bases, J shed 6 bases, and the junction held 9 bases outside the gene matches. For the CDR3, the DNA is TGTGCCAGCAGCTCTGTCCCATTAGCGGGGGGCAATGAGCAGTTCTTC. Protein sequence: CASSSVPLAGGNEQFF.

This clone was counted only a few times. J is TRBJ2-1 and V is TRBV28, with a possible D match to TRBD1 (6 bases). This CDR3 has 14 residues. The germline V and J ends were trimmed by 4 bases and 5 bases, with 12 bases remaining between them. CDR1 and CDR2 (germline): MDHEN, SYDVKM. CDR3: CASSWGQGHNEQFF. The DNA of the CDR3 is TGTGCCAGCAGTTGGGGGCAGGGCCACAATGAGCAGTTCTTC. Complete variable domain (other parts from reference TRBV28 and TRBJ2-1): DVKVTQSSRYLVKRTGEKVFLECVQDMDHENMFWYRQDPGLGLRLIYFSYDVKMKEKGDIPEGYSVSREKKERFSLILESASTNQTSMYLCASSWGQGHNEQFFGPGTRLTVL.

About this clone itself: The same CDR3 can be traced to other DNA sequences in this sample. The rearrangement uses TRBV10-1 and TRBJ2-2; D not certain. Looked up from germline, CDR1 is WNHNN and CDR2 is SYGVQD (reference sequence). The CDR3 consists of 16 residues. V was clipped by 0 bases and J by 2 bases, with 10 bases between them. DNA of the CDR3: TGCGCCAGCAGTGAGTCGCGGCTAGTCAACACCGGGGAGCTGTTTTTT. Translation gives CASSESRLVNTGELFF.

V gene TRBV4-1 combines with J gene TRBJ1-6; no clear D gene. With 0 bases removed from V and 0 bases from J, the gap between germline ends came to 12 bases. CDR3 length: 18 amino acids. CDR1 MGHRA and CDR2 YSYEKL come from the germline V gene. For the CDR3, the DNA is TGCGCCAGCAGCCAAGATCTGCAGTCTCACTCCTATAATTCACCCCTCCACTTT. This sequence encodes CASSQDLQSHSYNSPLHF.

This sequence joins TRBV5-1 and TRBJ1-6; perhaps TRBD1 as D (5 bases). This CDR3 has 14 residues. Deletions cut 4 bases from V and 4 bases from J, with 9 bases between. The germline gives CDR1 SGHRS, CDR2 YFSETQ. Written as DNA, the CDR3 is TGCGCCAGCAGCGACGGGACGTATAATTCACCCCTCCACTTT. This gives the protein CASSDGTYNSPLHF.

In its sample, this clone was seen once. This chain connects TRBV4-2 to TRBJ2-3; 8 nucleotides align to TRBD1. J gave up 3 bases and V 0 bases, and 2 bases lay outside the gene matches. The CDR3 covers 15 residues. Germline CDR1 is LGHNA and CDR2 is YNFKEQ. The CDR3 DNA reads as TGTGCCAGCAGCCAAGATCGGACAGGGACAGATACGCAGTATTTT. The encoded protein is CASSQDRTGTDTQYF.

The chain links TRBV12-3 or TRBV12-4 to TRBJ2-4, with D perhaps TRBD2 (5 bases). V was cut by 8 bases and J by 6 bases, with 11 bases left in between. This CDR3 is built from 12 residues. The CDR3 sequence is CASLGLANIQYF. The CDR3 DNA reads as TGTGCCAGCCTTGGACTGGCAAACATTCAGTACTTC.

This chain joins TRBV3-1 (or the pseudogene TRBV3-2) and TRBJ2-3; 14 nucleotides align to TRBD2. This CDR3 is built from 16 residues. Germline V gene data show CDR1 as LGHDT and CDR2 as YNNKEL (reference sequence). V shed 6 bases, J shed 0 bases, and the junction held 2 bases outside the gene matches. DNA of the CDR3: TGTGCCAGCAGTGGACTAGCGGGGGGAAGCACAGATACGCAGTATTTT. Translated: CASSGLAGGSTDTQYF.

V usage is TRBV6-4 and J usage is TRBJ1-5; 9 nucleotides agree with TRBD1. With 3 bases clipped from V and 7 bases from J, the junction kept 1 base outside the gene matches. This CDR3 has 13 residues. Germline V gene lookup returns CDR1 MRHNA and CDR2 SNTAGT. This CDR3 is CASSEDRGQPQHF. CDR3 bases: TGTGCCAGCAGTGAGGACAGGGGCCAGCCCCAGCATTTT.

CDR3 coding DNA: TGTGCCAGCAGCCCAGCCAGAGGATCCTACGAGCAGTACTTC. Protein: CASSPARGSYEQYF. The chain recombines TRBV7-9 with TRBJ2-7; D is unresolved. The CDR3 sequence is 14 residues long. Germline V lookup: CDR1 SEHNR, CDR2 FQNEAQ (reference sequence). The ends were cut back, 5 bases at V and 1 base at J, with 12 bases in the middle.

The rearrangement uses TRBV7-8 and TRBJ1-1; D possibly corresponds to TRBD1 (5 bases). The CDR3 has 14 residues. V lost 1 base and J lost 7, with 13 bases in between. CDR1 SGHVS and CDR2 FQNEAQ come from the germline V gene. In DNA, the CDR3 is TGTGCCAGCAGCTTAGTTAGGGGAGGAGTTGAAGCTTTCTTT. Translating gives CASSLVRGGVEAFF.

The chain joins TRBV6-5 to TRBJ1-4, with D uncertain. The CDR3 totals 15 residues. The germline V gene has CDR1 MNHEY and CDR2 SVGAGI. V lost 0 bases, J lost 2 bases, and 7 bases lay in between. CDR3 nucleotide sequence: TGTGCCAGCAGTTACTCCGCGGGTACTAATGAAAAACTGTTTTTT. This encodes CASSYSAGTNEKLFF.

The rearrangement uses TRBV15 and TRBJ1-1; 7 bases align to TRBD1. The CDR3 has 16 amino acids. Per the germline V gene, CDR1 is LNHNV and CDR2 is YYDKDF (reference sequence). The V gene end was trimmed by 3 bases and the J gene end by 0 bases; junction bases not matched to a gene: 7. The DNA for the CDR3 is TGTGCCACCAGCAGGGCCGACAGGGCATTGAACACTGAAGCTTTCTTT. Protein: CATSRADRALNTEAFF. Full variable domain (outside the CDR3, taken from reference TRBV15 and TRBJ1-1): DAMVIQNPRYQVTQFGKPVTLSCSQTLNHNVMYWYQQKSSQAPKLLFHYYDKDFNNEADTPDNFQSRRPNTSFCFLDIRSPGLGDTAMYLCATSRADRALNTEAFFGQGTRLTVV.

This sequence joins TRBV6-2 or TRBV6-3 and TRBJ1-5; D is unclear. CDR1 and CDR2 (germline): MNHEY, SVGEGT. Trimming removed 1 base from V and 4 bases from J, with 8 bases in between. CDR3 length equals 14 residues. The CDR3 nucleotides are TGTGCCAGCAGTTACTTGACAAGGAATCAGCCCCAGCATTTT. As protein: CASSYLTRNQPQHF.

The chain links TRBV28 to TRBJ1-2, with 7 bases aligning to TRBD1. Germline trimming cut 4 bases from V and 3 bases from J; bases unmatched to any gene: 2. The CDR3 is 13 amino acids. Per germline, CDR1 MDHEN and CDR2 SYDVKM. This CDR3 is CASSWGTDYGYTF. CDR3 DNA sequence: TGTGCCAGCAGTTGGGGGACAGACTATGGCTACACCTTC.

V is TRBV12-3 or TRBV12-4 and J is TRBJ2-2, with unresolved D. The CDR3 is 13 amino acids. V dropped 3 bases and J dropped 4 bases, with 6 bases sitting between them. The CDR3 is CASSFDGTGELFF. CDR3 bases: TGTGCCAGCAGTTTCGACGGCACCGGGGAGCTGTTTTTT.